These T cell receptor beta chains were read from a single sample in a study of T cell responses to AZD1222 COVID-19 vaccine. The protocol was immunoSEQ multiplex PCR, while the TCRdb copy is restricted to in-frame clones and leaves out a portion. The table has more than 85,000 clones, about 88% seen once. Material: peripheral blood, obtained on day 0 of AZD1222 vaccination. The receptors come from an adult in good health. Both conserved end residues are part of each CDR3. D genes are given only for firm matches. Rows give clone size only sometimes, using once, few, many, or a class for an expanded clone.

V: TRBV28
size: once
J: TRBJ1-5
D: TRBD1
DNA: TGTGCCAGCAGTGCACTGGAACAGGGGATGGCGAGCAATCAGCCCCAGCATTTT
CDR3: CASSALEQGMASNQPQHF

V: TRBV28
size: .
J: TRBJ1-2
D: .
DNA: TGTGCCAGCACATTACAGGGAAGGGTAGGGTATGGCTACACCTTC
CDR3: CASTLQGRVGYGYTF

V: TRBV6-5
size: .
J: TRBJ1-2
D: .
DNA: TGTGCCAGCAAGTTCTTGGACAGTCCCTATGGCTACACCTTC
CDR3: CASKFLDSPYGYTF

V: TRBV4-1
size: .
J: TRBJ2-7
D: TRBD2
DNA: TGCGCCAGCAGCCAAGATTTTACTAGCGGCCGGTACGAGCAGTACTTC
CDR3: CASSQDFTSGRYEQYF

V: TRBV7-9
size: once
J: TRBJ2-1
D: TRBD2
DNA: TGTGCCAGCAGCCTTAAAGCGGGGCCAAGTGAGTTCTTC
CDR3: CASSLKAGPSEFF

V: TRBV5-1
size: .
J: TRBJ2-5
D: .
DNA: TGCGCCAGCAGCTTGGTTGGGGAGACCCAGTACTTC
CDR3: CASSLVGETQYF

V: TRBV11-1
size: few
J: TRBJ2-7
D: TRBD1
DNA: TGTGCCAGCAGCGCGACAGGGAGCTCCTACGAGCAGTACTTC
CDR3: CASSATGSSYEQYF

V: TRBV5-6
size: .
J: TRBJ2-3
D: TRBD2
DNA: TGTGCCAGCAGCTTGGTCGGGAGGGCAGATACGCAGTATTTT
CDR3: CASSLVGRADTQYF

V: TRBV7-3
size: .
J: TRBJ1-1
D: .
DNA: TGTGCCAGCAGCCAAGGGGTGGGCACTGAAGCTTTCTTT
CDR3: CASSQGVGTEAFF

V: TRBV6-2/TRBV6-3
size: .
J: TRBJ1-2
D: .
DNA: TGTGCCAGCAGTCCCCTCCCCGCAGGCTACACCTTC
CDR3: CASSPLPAGYTF

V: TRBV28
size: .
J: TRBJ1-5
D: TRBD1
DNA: TGTGCCAGCACCCAGTCCCAGGGGGGTGGCAATCAGCCCCAGCATTTT
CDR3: CASTQSQGGGNQPQHF

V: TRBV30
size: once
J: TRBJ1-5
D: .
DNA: TGTGCCTGGAGGCAGGGTTTCAATCAGCCCCAGCATTTT
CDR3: CAWRQGFNQPQHF

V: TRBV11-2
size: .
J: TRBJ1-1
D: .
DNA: TGTGCCAGCAGCTCCGAAAGGGTCTCTGAAGCTTTCTTT
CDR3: CASSSERVSEAFF

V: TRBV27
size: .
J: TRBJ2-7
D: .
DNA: TGTGCCAGCAGCTCTATCAGGAGGGAGCAGTACTTC
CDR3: CASSSIRREQYF

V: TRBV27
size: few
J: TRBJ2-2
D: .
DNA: TGTGCCAGCAGTTTACTCTCCGGGGAGCTGTTTTTT
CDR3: CASSLLSGELFF

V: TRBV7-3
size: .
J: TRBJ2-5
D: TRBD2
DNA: TGTGCCAGCAGCTTAACGGGGGGGACCTACGAGACCCAGTACTTC
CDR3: CASSLTGGTYETQYF

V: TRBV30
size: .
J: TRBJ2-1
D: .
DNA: TGTGCCTGGAGTTTACAGCTATGGGGAGAGCAGTTCTTC
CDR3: CAWSLQLWGEQFF

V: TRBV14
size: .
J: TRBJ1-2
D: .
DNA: TGTGCCAGCAGCCAAGGACAGCTAAAAAGCTATGGCTACACCTTC
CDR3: CASSQGQLKSYGYTF

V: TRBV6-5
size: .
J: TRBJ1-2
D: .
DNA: TGTGCCAGCAGGTCTACAGGGAACTATGGCTACACCTTC
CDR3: CASRSTGNYGYTF

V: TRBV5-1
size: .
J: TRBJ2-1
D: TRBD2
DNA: TGCGCCAGCAGCTTGGCCTTAGCGGGAGGGAGGGATGAGCAGTTCTTC
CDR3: CASSLALAGGRDEQFF

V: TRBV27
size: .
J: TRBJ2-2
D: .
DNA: TGTGCCAGCAGTTTACTCGCTACCGGGACCTTTTCCGGGGAGCTGTTTTTT
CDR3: CASSLLATGTFSGELFF

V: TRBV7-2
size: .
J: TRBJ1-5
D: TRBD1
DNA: TGTGCCAGCAGCTTGGGGACAGGGGGTAATCAGCCCCAGCATTTT
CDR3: CASSLGTGGNQPQHF

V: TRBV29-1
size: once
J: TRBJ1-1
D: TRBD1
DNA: TGCAGCGTTGAAGACGACAGGGTCGGCACTGAAGCTTTCTTT
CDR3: CSVEDDRVGTEAFF

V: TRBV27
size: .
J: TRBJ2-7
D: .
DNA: TGTGCCAGCAGTCTACAGGGTTCCCACGAGCAGTACTTC
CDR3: CASSLQGSHEQYF

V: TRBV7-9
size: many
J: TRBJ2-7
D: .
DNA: TGTGCCAGCAGCCTCCAACAGGGAGGTAGGGACTCCTACGAGCAGTACTTC
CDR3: CASSLQQGGRDSYEQYF

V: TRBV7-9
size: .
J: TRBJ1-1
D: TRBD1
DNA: TGTGCCAGCAGCTTAGGGGGACAGAAGAACACTGAAGCTTTCTTT
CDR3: CASSLGGQKNTEAFF

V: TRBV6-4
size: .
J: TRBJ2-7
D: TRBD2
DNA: TGTGCCAGCAGTGACCGGGACTTTGGGCGGGGGGAGTCCTACGAGCAGTACTTC
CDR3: CASSDRDFGRGESYEQYF

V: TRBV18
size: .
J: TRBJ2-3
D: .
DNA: TGTGCCAGCTCACCCCGAGGAAGGGGAAGCACAGATACGCAGTATTTT
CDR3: CASSPRGRGSTDTQYF

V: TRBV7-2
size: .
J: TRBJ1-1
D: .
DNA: TGTGCCAGCAGCCCCAGGACTGAAGCTTTCTTT
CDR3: CASSPRTEAFF

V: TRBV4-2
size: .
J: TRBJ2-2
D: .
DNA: TGTGCCAGCAGCCAACAAAGTTGGACAGTGAAAAGCACCGGGGAGCTGTTTTTT
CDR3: CASSQQSWTVKSTGELFF

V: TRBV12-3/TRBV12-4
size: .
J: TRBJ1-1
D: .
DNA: TGTGCCAGCACGCAGTGGGTAGACACTGAAGCTTTCTTT
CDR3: CASTQWVDTEAFF

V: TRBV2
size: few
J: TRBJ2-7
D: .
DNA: TGTGCCAGCAGTGCGACCTACGAGCAGTACTTC
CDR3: CASSATYEQYF

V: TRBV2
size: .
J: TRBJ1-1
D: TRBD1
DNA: TGTGCCAGCGACGAGGGGGCTCGGGGGGACACTGAAGCTTTCTTT
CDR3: CASDEGARGDTEAFF

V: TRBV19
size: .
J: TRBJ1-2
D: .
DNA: TGTGCCAGCTCGGAAGGGGGGTATGGCTACACCTTC
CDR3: CASSEGGYGYTF

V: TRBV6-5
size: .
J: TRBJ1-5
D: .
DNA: TGTGCCAGCAGGTGGCGGGATAATCAGCCCCAGCATTTT
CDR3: CASRWRDNQPQHF

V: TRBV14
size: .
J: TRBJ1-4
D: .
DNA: TGTGCCAGCAGCCAAGGACCAGGGTGGGCGGAGGATGAAAAACTGTTTTTT
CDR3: CASSQGPGWAEDEKLFF

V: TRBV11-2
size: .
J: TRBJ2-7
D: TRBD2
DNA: TGTGCCAGCAGGGACGGGAGGTTGTCCCCTTACGAGCAGTACTTC
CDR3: CASRDGRLSPYEQYF

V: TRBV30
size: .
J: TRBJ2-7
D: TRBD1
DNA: TGTGCCTGGAGTTGGGACAGGGACGAGCAGTACTTC
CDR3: CAWSWDRDEQYF

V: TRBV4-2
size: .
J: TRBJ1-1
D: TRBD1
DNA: TGTGCCAGCAGCCAAGAGCAGGGGGTGGCTTTCTTT
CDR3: CASSQEQGVAFF

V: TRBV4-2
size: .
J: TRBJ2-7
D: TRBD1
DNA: TGTGCCAGCAGCCCGGGACAGGGGAAGGGCGAGCAGTACTTC
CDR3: CASSPGQGKGEQYF

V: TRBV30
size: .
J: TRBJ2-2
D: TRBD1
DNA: TGTGCCTGGAGGACGACAGGGTTGGGGGAGCTGTTTTTT
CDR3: CAWRTTGLGELFF

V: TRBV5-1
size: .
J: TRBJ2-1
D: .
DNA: TGCGCCAGCAGCTTGGCGGGGTCGCCAGGGGATGAGCAGTTCTTC
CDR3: CASSLAGSPGDEQFF

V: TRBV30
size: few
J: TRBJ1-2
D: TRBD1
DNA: TGTGCCTGGAGTAATTTAGGGGGCACCTATGGCTACACCTTC
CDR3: CAWSNLGGTYGYTF

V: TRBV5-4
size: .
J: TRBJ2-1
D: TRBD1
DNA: TGTGCCAGCAGCTTGGAAACAGGGGGATACAATGAGCAGTTCTTC
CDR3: CASSLETGGYNEQFF

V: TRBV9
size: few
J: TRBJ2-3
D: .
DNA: TGTGCCAGCAGCGTAGAACCGGGAGATACGCAGTATTTT
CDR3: CASSVEPGDTQYF

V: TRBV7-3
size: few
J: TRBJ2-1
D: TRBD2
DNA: TGTGCCAGCAGCTCTAGCGGGAATGAGCAGTTCTTC
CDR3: CASSSSGNEQFF